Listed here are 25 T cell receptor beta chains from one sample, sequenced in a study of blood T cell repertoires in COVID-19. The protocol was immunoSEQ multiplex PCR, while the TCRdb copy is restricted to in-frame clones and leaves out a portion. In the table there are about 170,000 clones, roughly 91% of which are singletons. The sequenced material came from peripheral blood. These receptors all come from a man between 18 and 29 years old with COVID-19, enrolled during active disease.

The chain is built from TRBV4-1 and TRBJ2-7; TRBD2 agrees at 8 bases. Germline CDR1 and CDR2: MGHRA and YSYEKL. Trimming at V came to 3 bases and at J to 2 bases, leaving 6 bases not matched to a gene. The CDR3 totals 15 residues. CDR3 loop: CASSHRTGGPYEQYF. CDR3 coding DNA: TGCGCCAGCAGCCATAGAACGGGAGGGCCCTACGAGCAGTACTTC.

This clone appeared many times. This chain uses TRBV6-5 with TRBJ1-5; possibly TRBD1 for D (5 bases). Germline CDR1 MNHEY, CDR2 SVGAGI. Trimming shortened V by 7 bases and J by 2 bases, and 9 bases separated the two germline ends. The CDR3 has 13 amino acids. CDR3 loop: CASNLRGNQPQHF. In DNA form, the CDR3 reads TGTGCCAGCAACCTCAGGGGCAATCAGCCCCAGCATTTT.

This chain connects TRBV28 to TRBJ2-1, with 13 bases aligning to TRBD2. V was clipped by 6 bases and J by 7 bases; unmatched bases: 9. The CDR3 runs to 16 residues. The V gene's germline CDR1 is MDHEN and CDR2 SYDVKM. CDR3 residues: CASSSTSGRAKNEQFF. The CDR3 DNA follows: TGTGCCAGCAGCTCCACTAGCGGGAGGGCCAAAAATGAGCAGTTCTTC.

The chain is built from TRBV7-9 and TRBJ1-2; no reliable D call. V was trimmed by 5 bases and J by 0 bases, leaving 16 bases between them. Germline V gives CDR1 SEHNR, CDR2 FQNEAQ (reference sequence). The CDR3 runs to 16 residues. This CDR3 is CASSRPEGAANYGYTF. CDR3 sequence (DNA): TGTGCCAGCAGCCGACCGGAGGGTGCGGCTAACTATGGCTACACCTTC.

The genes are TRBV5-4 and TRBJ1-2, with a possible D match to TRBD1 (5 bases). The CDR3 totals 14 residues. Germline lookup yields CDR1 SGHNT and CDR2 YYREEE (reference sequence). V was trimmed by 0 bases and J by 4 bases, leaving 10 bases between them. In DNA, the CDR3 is TGTGCCAGCAGCTTGGGCCAGGGCCCCTATGGCTACACCTTC. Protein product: CASSLGQGPYGYTF. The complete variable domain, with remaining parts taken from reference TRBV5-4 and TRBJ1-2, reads ETGVTQSPTHLIKTRGQQVTLRCSSQSGHNTVSWYQQALGQGPQFIFQYYREEENGRGNFPPRFSGLQFPNYSSELNVNALELDDSALYLCASSLGQGPYGYTFGSGTRLTVV.

The chain's CDR3 is CASSYLASGSYEQYF. Written as DNA, the CDR3 is TGTGCCAGCAGTTACCTAGCTAGCGGGAGCTACGAGCAGTACTTC. This chain joins TRBV6-5 and TRBJ2-7; 10 nucleotides line up with TRBD2. Looked up from germline, CDR1 is MNHEY and CDR2 is SVGAGI. V shed 2 bases and J 3 bases; nucleotides not matched to a gene: 4. This CDR3 has 15 residues.

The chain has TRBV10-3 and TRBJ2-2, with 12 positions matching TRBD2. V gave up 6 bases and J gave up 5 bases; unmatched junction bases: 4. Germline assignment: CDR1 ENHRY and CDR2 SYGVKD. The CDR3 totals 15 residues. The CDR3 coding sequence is TGTGCCATCAGACTAGCGGGAGGTCGGACCGGGGAGCTGTTTTTT. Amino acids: CAIRLAGGRTGELFF.

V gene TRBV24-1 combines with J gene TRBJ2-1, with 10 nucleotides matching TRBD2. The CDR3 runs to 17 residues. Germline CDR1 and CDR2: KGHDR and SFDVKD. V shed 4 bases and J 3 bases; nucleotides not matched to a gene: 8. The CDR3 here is CATSDPRTSGNYNEQFF. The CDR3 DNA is TGTGCCACCAGTGACCCCCGGACTAGCGGAAACTACAATGAGCAGTTCTTC.

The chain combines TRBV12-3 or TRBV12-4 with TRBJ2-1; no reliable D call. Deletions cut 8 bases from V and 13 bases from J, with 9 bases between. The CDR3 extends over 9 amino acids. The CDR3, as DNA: TGTGCCAGCGGCAGTAGCCAGTTCTTC. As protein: CASGSSQFF.

The DNA of the CDR3 is TGTGCCTGGAGTGTACCGGGGGGTCACTACAATGAGCAGTTCTTC. Translation gives CAWSVPGGHYNEQFF. The V gene is TRBV30, the J gene TRBJ2-1, with 7 nucleotides matching TRBD2. Trimming at V came to 0 bases and at J to 3 bases, leaving 5 bases not matched to a gene. Germline CDR1 reads GTSNPN; CDR2 reads SVGIG (reference sequence). The CDR3 is 15 amino acids.

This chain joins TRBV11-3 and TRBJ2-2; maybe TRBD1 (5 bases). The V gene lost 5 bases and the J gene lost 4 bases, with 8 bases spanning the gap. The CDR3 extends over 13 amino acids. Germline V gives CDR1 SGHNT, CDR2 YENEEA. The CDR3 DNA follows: TGTGCCAGCAGCCTGGGGCTCACCGGGGAGCTGTTTTTT. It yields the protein CASSLGLTGELFF.

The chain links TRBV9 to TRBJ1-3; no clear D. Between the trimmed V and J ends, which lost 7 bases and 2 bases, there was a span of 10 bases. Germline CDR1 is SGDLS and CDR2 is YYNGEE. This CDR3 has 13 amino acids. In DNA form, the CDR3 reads TGTGCCAGCCACCCGGGAACTGGAAACACCATATATTTT. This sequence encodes CASHPGTGNTIYF.

The CDR3 loop is CAWSVQRYNSPLHF. CDR3 nucleotides: TGTGCCTGGAGTGTACAAAGATATAATTCACCCCTCCACTTT. The chain has TRBV30 and TRBJ1-6; no clear D gene. V lost 0 bases to trimming and J lost 4 bases, with 7 bases between them. CDR1 GTSNPN and CDR2 SVGIG come from the germline V gene (reference sequence). The CDR3 spans 14 residues.

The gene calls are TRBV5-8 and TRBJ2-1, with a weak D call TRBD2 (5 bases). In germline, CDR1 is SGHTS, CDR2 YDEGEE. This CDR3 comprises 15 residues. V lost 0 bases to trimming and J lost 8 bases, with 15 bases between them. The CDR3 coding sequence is TGTGCCAGCAGCTTGGCCGAGACTATAGTCGATGAGCAGTTCTTC. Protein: CASSLAETIVDEQFF.

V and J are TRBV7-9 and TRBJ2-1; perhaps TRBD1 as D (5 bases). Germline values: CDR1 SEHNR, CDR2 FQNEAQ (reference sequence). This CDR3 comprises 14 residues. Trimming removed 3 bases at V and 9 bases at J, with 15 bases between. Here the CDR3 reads CASSLGPPDAEQFF. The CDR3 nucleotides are TGTGCCAGCAGCTTGGGGCCCCCGGATGCTGAGCAGTTCTTC. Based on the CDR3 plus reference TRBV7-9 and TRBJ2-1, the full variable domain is DTGVSQNPRHKITKRGQNVTFRCDPISEHNRLYWYRQTLGQGPEFLTYFQNEAQLEKSRLLSDRFSAERPKGSFSTLEIQRTEQGDSAMYLCASSLGPPDAEQFFGPGTRLTVL.

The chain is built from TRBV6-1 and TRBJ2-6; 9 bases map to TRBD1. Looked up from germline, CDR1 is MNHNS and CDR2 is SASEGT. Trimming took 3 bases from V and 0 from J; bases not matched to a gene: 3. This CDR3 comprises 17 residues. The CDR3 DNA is TGTGCCAGCAGTGAGGGACAGGGCTACTCTGGGGCCAACGTCCTGACTTTC. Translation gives CASSEGQGYSGANVLTF.

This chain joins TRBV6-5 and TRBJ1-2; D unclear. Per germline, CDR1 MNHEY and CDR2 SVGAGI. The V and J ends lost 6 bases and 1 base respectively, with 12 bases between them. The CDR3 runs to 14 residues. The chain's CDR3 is CASRSQSGNYGYTF. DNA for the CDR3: TGTGCCAGCAGATCCCAGTCAGGTAACTATGGCTACACCTTC.

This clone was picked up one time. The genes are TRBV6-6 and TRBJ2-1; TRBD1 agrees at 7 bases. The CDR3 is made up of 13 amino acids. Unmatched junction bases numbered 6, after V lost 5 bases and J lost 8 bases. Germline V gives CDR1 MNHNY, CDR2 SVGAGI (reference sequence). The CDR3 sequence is CASSLRQGHEQFF. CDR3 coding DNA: TGTGCCAGCAGTCTAAGACAGGGACATGAGCAGTTCTTC.

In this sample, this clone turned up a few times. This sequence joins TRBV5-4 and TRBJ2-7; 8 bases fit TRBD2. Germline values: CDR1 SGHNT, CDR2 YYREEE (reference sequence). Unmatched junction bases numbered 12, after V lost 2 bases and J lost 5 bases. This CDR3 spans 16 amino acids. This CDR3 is CASSFESGRAFDEQYF. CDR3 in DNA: TGTGCCAGCAGCTTCGAATCCGGGAGGGCCTTCGACGAGCAGTACTTC.

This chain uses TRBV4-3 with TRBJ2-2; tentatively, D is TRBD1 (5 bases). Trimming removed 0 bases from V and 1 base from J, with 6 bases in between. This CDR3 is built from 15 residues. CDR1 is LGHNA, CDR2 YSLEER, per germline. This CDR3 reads CASSQEQGNTGELFF. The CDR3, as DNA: TGCGCCAGCAGCCAAGAGCAGGGGAACACCGGGGAGCTGTTTTTT.

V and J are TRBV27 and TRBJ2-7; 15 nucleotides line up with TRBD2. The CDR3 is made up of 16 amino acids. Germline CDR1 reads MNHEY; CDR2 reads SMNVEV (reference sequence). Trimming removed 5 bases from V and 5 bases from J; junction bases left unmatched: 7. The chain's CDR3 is CASSRRGLAGGDEQYF. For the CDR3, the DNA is TGTGCCAGCAGTCGACGAGGACTAGCGGGAGGGGACGAGCAGTACTTC.

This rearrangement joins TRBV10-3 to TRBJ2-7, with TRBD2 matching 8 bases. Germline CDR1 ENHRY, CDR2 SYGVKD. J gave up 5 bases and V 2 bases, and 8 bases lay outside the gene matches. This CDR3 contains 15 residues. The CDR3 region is CAISEPVETSDEQYF. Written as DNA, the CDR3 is TGTGCCATCAGTGAGCCGGTAGAGACTAGCGACGAGCAGTACTTC.

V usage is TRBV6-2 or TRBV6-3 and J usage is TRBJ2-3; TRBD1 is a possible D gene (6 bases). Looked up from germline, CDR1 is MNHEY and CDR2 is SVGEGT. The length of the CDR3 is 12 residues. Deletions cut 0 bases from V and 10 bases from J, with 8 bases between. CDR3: CASSYSSGAQYF. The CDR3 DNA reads TGTGCCAGCAGTTACTCGTCAGGGGCGCAGTATTTT.

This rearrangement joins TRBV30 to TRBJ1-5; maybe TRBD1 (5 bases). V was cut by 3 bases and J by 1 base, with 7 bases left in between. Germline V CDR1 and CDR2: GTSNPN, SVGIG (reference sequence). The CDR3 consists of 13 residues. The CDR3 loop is CAWREGSNQPQHF. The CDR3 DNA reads TGTGCCTGGAGGGAGGGGAGCAATCAGCCCCAGCATTTT.

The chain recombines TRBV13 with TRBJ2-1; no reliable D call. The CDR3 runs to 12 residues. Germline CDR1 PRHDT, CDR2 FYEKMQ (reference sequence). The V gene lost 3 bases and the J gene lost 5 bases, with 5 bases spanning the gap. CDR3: CASSFNNNEQFF. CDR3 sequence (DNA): TGTGCCAGCAGCTTTAACAACAATGAGCAGTTCTTC. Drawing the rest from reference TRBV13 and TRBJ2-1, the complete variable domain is AAGVIQSPRHLIKEKRETATLKCYPIPRHDTVYWYQQGPGQDPQFLISFYEKMQSDKGSIPDRFSAQQFSDYHSELNMSSLELGDSALYFCASSFNNNEQFFGPGTRLTVL.